The present entry profiles one TCR beta chain with its context. The target antigen is unknown. This entry is derived from a study of blood T cells in healthy people across ages. Study-wide background: About one barcoded beta molecule per two T cells was captured by template switching. Notes on the study in general: Naive CD4+ cells and diversity were both higher in long-lived donors than in aged donors. When one million T cells were used, diversity estimates were thought to be underestimates. A strong correlation was seen between TCR beta diversity and naive T cell percentage.

It was with a sample-barcoded 5' primer and a J-beta primer mix that a second PCR of roughly 6 to 11 cycles was run. Each CDR3 protein gets one entry after TCRdb re-called the 5' RACE reads with MiXCR. Found here are about 1.8 million distinct CDR3 sequences, roughly 49% of them singletons; the top ten hold about 2.1%. V lost 7 bases and J 5 bases, leaving 14 bases between the germline ends. Per the germline V gene, CDR1 is MNHNY and CDR2 is SVGAGI (reference sequence). The CDR3 sequence is 13 residues long. The receptor was derived from a woman in her 40s in good health. Sequencing used blood. V usage is TRBV6-6 and J usage is TRBJ2-5; D gene ambiguous. The CDR3 sequence is CASNQKAGETQYF. Here the CDR3 DNA reads TGTGCCAGCAATCAAAAGGCCGGGGAGACCCAGTACTTC.